This TCR beta chain stems from a study of siplizumab effects on memory and regulatory T cells. Study findings and constraints: The authors mapped only a minor fraction of alloreactive clones to unstimulated subsets. The study found that mappable alloreactive CD4+ clones averaged roughly 70% Treg-derived with siplizumab and more than 25% in controls.

Between the trimmed V and J ends, which lost 5 bases and 8 bases, there was a span of 15 bases. Germline values: CDR1 SGHAT, CDR2 FQNNGV. The CDR3 runs 14 residues. In the case of this clone: As yet, its antigen is unknown.

Roughly 10^5 TCR templates underwent assay in every sample. Profiling relied on immunoSEQ multiplex PCR, and the TCRdb table lists in-frame clones only, not all of them. The profile shows 90,000 to 150,000 clones, approximately 92% of them singletons. Sequencing input: non-Treg CD4+ T cells sorted from blood. V gene TRBV11-2 combines with J gene TRBJ1-4; a weak D match, TRBD1 (5 bases). The clonotype was recovered from a human donor in good health. The CDR3 region has the DNA TGTGCCAGCAGCCTGGTGGGGGTCGGGGAAAAACTGTTTTTT. This sequence encodes CASSLVGVGEKLFF.